A selection of T cell receptor beta chains follows, all from one sample in a study of T cells in localized non-small cell lung cancer. Sequenced by immunoSEQ multiplex PCR; TCRdb stores in-frame clones only, minus some. The sample lists about 1,800 clones; less than 25% were seen once. Material: normal lung tissue next to the tumor, obtained before any cancer treatment. Source of these receptors: a male donor aged 60 or over with stage II squamous cell lung carcinoma. CDR3s include the opening cysteine and the closing phenylalanine or tryptophan. D genes are given only for firm matches. Part of the rows lack a size; the others show once, few, many or a class for expanded clones.

>TRBV1|medium-sized|-|TRBJ1-4
TGCACCAGCAGCCAAGACGGGAATGAAAAACTGTTTTTT
CTSSQDGNEKLFF
>TRBV1|-|-|TRBJ1-5
TGCGCCAGCAGCCAAGATTTGATGGGAGGGCATAGCAATCAGCCCCAGCATTTT
CASSQDLMGGHSNQPQHF
>TRBV6-8|few|TRBD2|TRBJ2-4
TGTGCCAGCAGTCCCGGACTAGCGGGAGGCCCCACTCAGTACTTC
CASSPGLAGGPTQYF
>TRBV11-3|few|TRBD2|TRBJ2-7
TGTGCCAGCAGCTCGGGACTATCCACCTACGAGCAGTACTTC
CASSSGLSTYEQYF
>TRBV11-3|-|-|TRBJ2-3
TGTGCCAGCAGCTCACCCACATTAAGCCGTGGAGATACGCAGTATTTT
CASSSPTLSRGDTQYF
>TRBV29-1|large|-|TRBJ1-4
TGCAGCGTTGGAGGGGATGGGACTAATGAAAAACTGTTTTTT
CSVGGDGTNEKLFF
>TRBV14|large|TRBD2|TRBJ2-1
TGTGCCAGCAGCAGAACTAGCGGGGGGGCCTCCTACAATGAGCAGTTCTTC
CASSRTSGGASYNEQFF
>TRBV11-3|medium-sized|-|TRBJ2-1
TGTGCCAGCAGATTAGGAAAGATTGAAGGACTCGGAGTTTTAAGAGAGCAGTTCTTC
CASRLGKIEGLGVLREQFF
>TRBV5-1|few|TRBD1|TRBJ1-4
TGCGCCAGCAGGGTGGGGACAGGGGAGTACGAAAAACTGTTTTTT
CASRVGTGEYEKLFF
>TRBV30|few|TRBD1|TRBJ2-7
TGTGCCTGGGGTCAGGGGGCAGGGGAGCAGTACTTC
CAWGQGAGEQYF